The 22 T cell receptor beta chains reported below all come from one sample, sequenced in a study of beta chain features in type 1 diabetes. Study-wide findings and caveats: Shorter TCRB CDR3s, moderately but significantly so, were found in Type 1 diabetes patients in all four CD4+ subsets.

Their recognized antigens are unknown. Of the isolated RNA, all was reverse transcribed, and so the sequenced material was expressed TCRB transcripts. Method: immunoSEQ multiplex PCR; TCRdb's copy keeps in-frame clones and lacks some. This sample yields hundreds of thousands of clones, of which roughly 13% are seen a single time; 0.04% belongs to the top ten. Material: naive CD4+ T cells from blood. These receptors all stem from a man in his late teens or twenties with type 1 diabetes.

Here the CDR3 DNA reads TGTGCCAGCAGTGTGAGTGAGCCAGATACGCAGTATTTT. Translation: CASSVSEPDTQYF. The rearrangement uses TRBV2 and TRBJ2-3; D gene unclear. From germline, CDR1 is SNHLY and CDR2 FYNNEI. The CDR3 totals 13 residues. Trimming removed 4 bases from V and 4 bases from J, with 9 bases in between.

This clone turned up a few times. The V call is TRBV9, the J call TRBJ2-1, with TRBD1 matching over 8 bases. CDR1 and CDR2 from the germline V gene are SGDLS and YYNGEE. The ends lost 0 bases at V and 2 bases at J; junction bases unmatched: 1. The CDR3 has 15 amino acids. CDR3 coding DNA: TGTGCCAGCAGCGTAGAGGACAGGGCCTACAATGAGCAGTTCTTC. This translates into CASSVEDRAYNEQFF.

The chain links TRBV4-1 to TRBJ1-5; 7 positions agree with TRBD1. The CDR3 has 15 amino acids. With 4 bases clipped from V and 0 bases from J, the junction kept 3 bases outside the gene matches. Germline CDR1 is MGHRA and CDR2 is YSYEKL. CDR3 sequence reads: CASSPGQVSNQPQHF. CDR3 nucleotides: TGCGCCAGCAGCCCCGGACAGGTTAGCAATCAGCCCCAGCATTTT.

This chain joins TRBV2 and TRBJ2-5; TRBD2 matches at 7 bases. Germline CDR1 is SNHLY and CDR2 is FYNNEI. This CDR3 region has 13 residues. V dropped 7 bases and J dropped 4; count of bases not matched to a gene: 6. The CDR3 nucleotides read TGTGCCAGCACGGGGGGACTTAGAGAGACCCAGTACTTC. Translating gives CASTGGLRETQYF.

The chain links TRBV7-9 to TRBJ1-5; a possible D gene is TRBD1 (5 bases). V was pared by 4 bases and J by 7 bases, with 11 bases between. CDR1 is SEHNR, CDR2 FQNEAQ, per germline (reference sequence). This CDR3 has 13 amino acids. The DNA for the CDR3 is TGTGCCAGCAGCTATACGCGGGGGCAGCCCCAGCATTTT. Translating it yields CASSYTRGQPQHF.

This chain joins TRBV11-2 and TRBJ1-1; no clear D gene. The germline V and J ends were trimmed by 4 bases and 11 bases, with 20 bases remaining between them. CDR3 length: 14 amino acids. CDR1 and CDR2 from the germline V gene are SGHAT and FQNNGV. The CDR3 is CASSSPAAGDRAFF. Here the CDR3 DNA reads TGTGCCAGCAGCTCCCCAGCTGCCGGGGATCGGGCTTTCTTT.

CDR3 amino acids: CASSLGRSNTGELFF. The CDR3 DNA reads as TGTGCCAGCAGCCTCGGGCGGTCGAACACCGGGGAGCTGTTTTTT. The chain joins TRBV4-2 to TRBJ2-2; D is unresolved. Germline loops: CDR1 LGHNA, CDR2 YNFKEQ. The V and J ends lost 4 bases and 0 bases respectively, with 9 bases between them. The length of the CDR3 is 15 residues.

The chain joins TRBV30 to TRBJ1-2; D is unclear. Trimming pared 0 bases from V and 6 bases from J, leaving 23 bases between. The germline V gene has CDR1 GTSNPN and CDR2 SVGIG (reference sequence). The CDR3 has 17 amino acids. As DNA, the CDR3 is TGTGCCTGGAGTGTAATATCGGTGTTGTCGGTGGGTGATGGCTACACCTTC. It specifies CAWSVISVLSVGDGYTF.

This clone was observed a few times. The chain recombines TRBV29-1 with TRBJ1-1; D unresolved. V was shortened by 7 bases and J by 0 bases, with 6 bases between the two germline ends. Per germline, CDR1 SQVTM and CDR2 ANQGSEA. This CDR3 is 11 amino acids long. CDR3 DNA sequence: TGCAGCGGGGAGGTGAACACTGAAGCTTTCTTT. Protein sequence: CSGEVNTEAFF.

The sample holds a few counts of this clone. The V gene is TRBV30, the J gene TRBJ2-1; 9 positions match TRBD2. Germline V CDR1 and CDR2: GTSNPN, SVGIG (reference sequence). The CDR3 is made up of 11 amino acids. The CDR3, as DNA: TGTGCTAGCGGGAGCTACAATGAGCAGTTCTTC. This translates into CASGSYNEQFF.

V and J are TRBV5-6 and TRBJ2-5; TRBD1 matches 7 bases. Germline values: CDR1 SGHDT, CDR2 YYEEEE. There are 13 residues in the CDR3. Trimming removed 5 bases from V and 4 bases from J; junction bases left unmatched: 5. The CDR3 here is CASRRPGGETQYF. CDR3 coding DNA: TGTGCCAGCAGACGCCCAGGGGGAGAGACCCAGTACTTC.

This clone occurred a few times. The rearrangement links TRBV28 to TRBJ2-7; possible D gene TRBD1, 6 bases. Germline V gives CDR1 MDHEN, CDR2 SYDVKM. V lost 10 bases and J lost 1, with 11 bases in between. The CDR3 runs to 12 residues. CDR3 region: CATTTGSYEQYF. The CDR3 DNA reads TGTGCCACGACAACAGGGTCCTACGAGCAGTACTTC.

Notes on this clone: Other DNA sequences in this sample translate to the same CDR3. The J gene is TRBJ1-2, the V gene TRBV5-1, with no clear D. The CDR3 totals 13 residues. V lost 1 base, J lost 2 bases, and 6 bases lay in between. CDR1 is SGHRS, CDR2 YFSETQ, per germline. Written as DNA, the CDR3 is TGCGCCAGCAGCTTGACCGCCAACTATGGCTACACCTTC. It encodes CASSLTANYGYTF.

The V call is TRBV7-9, the J call TRBJ1-1; 7 nucleotides line up with TRBD1. CDR1 is SEHNR, CDR2 FQNEAQ, per germline (reference sequence). Trimming took 5 bases from V and 3 from J; bases not matched to a gene: 3. CDR3 length equals 13 residues. The CDR3 reads CASSMDRHTEAFF. The CDR3 nucleotides read TGTGCCAGCAGCATGGACAGGCACACTGAAGCTTTCTTT.

The V call is TRBV6-5, the J call TRBJ1-1; D possibly corresponds to TRBD1 (6 bases). This CDR3 is built from 14 residues. CDR1 and CDR2 (germline): MNHEY, SVGAGI. V shed 6 bases and J shed 4 bases, with 15 bases lying between them. The CDR3 nucleotides read TGTGCCAGCAGCCCTGACAGGCAAACCACTGAAGCTTTCTTT. It encodes CASSPDRQTTEAFF.

This clone was seen only a few times. V usage is TRBV27 and J usage is TRBJ1-2, with D perhaps TRBD1 (5 bases). Germline V CDR1 and CDR2: MNHEY, SMNVEV (reference sequence). With 2 bases removed from V and 6 bases from J, the gap between germline ends came to 13 bases. CDR3 length equals 14 residues. The CDR3 reads CASSLRAGLNGYTF. In nucleotides, the CDR3 is TGTGCCAGCAGTTTACGGGCAGGGCTCAATGGCTACACCTTC.

This chain connects TRBV11-3 to TRBJ2-5; no definite D call. CDR3 length: 13 amino acids. Deletions cut 1 base from V and 2 bases from J, with 5 bases between. Germline V lookup: CDR1 SGHNT, CDR2 YENEEA. CDR3 DNA: TGTGCCAGCAGCTTAGGCTGGCAAGAGACCCAGTACTTC. The encoded protein is CASSLGWQETQYF.

The chain joins TRBV5-1 to TRBJ2-5; 9 nucleotides align to TRBD1. This CDR3 has 15 residues. V lost 4 bases to trimming and J lost 5 bases; unmatched junction nucleotides: 9. From germline, CDR1 is SGHRS and CDR2 YFSETQ. The CDR3 here is CASSQADRGGETQYF. The CDR3 nucleotides are TGCGCCAGCAGCCAAGCGGACAGGGGAGGGGAGACCCAGTACTTC.

This clone was recorded a few times. The chain combines TRBV21-1 with TRBJ2-5; the D call in the table, TRBD2, was not verified against the DNA. TRBV21-1 is shown as a pseudogene. The CDR3 extends over 14 amino acids. The CDR3 DNA is TGTGCCAGCAGCAAAGCGCTCGGTCAAGAGACCCAGTACTTC. Protein: CASSKALGQETQYF.

V is TRBV7-2 and J is TRBJ2-3; 8 positions match TRBD1. The length of the CDR3 is 16 residues. The germline gives CDR1 SGHTA, CDR2 FQGNSA. Trimming took 6 bases from V and 3 from J; bases not matched to a gene: 11. Here the CDR3 reads CASSSSRTGSTDTQYF. The CDR3 nucleotides read TGTGCCAGCAGTTCTTCCAGGACAGGGTCGACAGATACGCAGTATTTT. Full variable domain (missing parts from reference TRBV7-2 and TRBJ2-3): GAGVSQSPSNKVTEKGKDVELRCDPISGHTALYWYRQSLGQGLEFLIYFQGNSAPDKSGLPSDRFSAERTGGSVSTLTIQRTQQEDSAVYLCASSSSRTGSTDTQYFGPGTRLTVL.

This clone appeared a few times. The chain couples TRBV30 to TRBJ1-2; D gene unclear. The CDR3 covers 11 residues. Germline CDR1 is GTSNPN and CDR2 is SVGIG (reference sequence). Trimming removed 1 base at V and 5 bases at J, with 5 bases between. CDR3 sequence reads: CAWSENYGYTF. CDR3 nucleotide sequence: TGTGCCTGGAGTGAGAATTATGGCTACACCTTC.

The CDR3 protein is CASSPPDLRETQYF. In nucleotides, the CDR3 is TGTGCCAGCTCACCACCGGATCTACGGGAGACCCAGTACTTC. The V gene is TRBV18, the J gene TRBJ2-5; D gene unclear. The CDR3 extends over 14 amino acids. V lost 0 bases and J lost 5, with 10 bases in between. Germline-derived CDR1 and CDR2 are KGHSH and LQKENI.